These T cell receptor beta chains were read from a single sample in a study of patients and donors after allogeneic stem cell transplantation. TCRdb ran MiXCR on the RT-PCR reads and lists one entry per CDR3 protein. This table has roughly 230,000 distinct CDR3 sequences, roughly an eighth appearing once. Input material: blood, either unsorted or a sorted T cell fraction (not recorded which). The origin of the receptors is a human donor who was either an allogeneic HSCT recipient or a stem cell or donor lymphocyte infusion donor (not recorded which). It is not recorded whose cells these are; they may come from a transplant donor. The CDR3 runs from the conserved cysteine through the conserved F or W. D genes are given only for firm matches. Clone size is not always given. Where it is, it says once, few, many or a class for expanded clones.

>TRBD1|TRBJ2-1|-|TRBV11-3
TGTGCCAGCAGCCTAACAGGGGAAATCGAAAGTAGGCAGTTCTTC
CASSLTGEIESRQFF
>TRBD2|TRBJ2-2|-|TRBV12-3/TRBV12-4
TGTGCCAGCAGTCATAGCGGGCGAGGCTACACCGGGGAGCTGTTTTTT
CASSHSGRGYTGELFF
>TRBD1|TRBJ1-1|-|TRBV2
TGTGCCAGCACGGGACAGGGGGCCGACCACCACCCATATGCCCGAAGGGGGGCTTTCTTT
CASTGQGADHHPYARRGAFF
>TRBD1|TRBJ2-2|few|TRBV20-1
TGCAGTGCTATCCGACAGGGTAATACCGGGGAGCTGTTTTTT
CSAIRQGNTGELFF
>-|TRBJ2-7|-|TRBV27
TGTGCCAGCAGTTACAGGACCGATATCCCCTACGAGCAGTACTTC
CASSYRTDIPYEQYF
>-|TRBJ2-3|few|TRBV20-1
TGCAGTGCTAGACCCCCGCTGGGGGGGCCCGGTCCAGATACGCAGTATTTT
CSARPPLGGPGPDTQYF
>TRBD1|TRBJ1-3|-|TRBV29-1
TGCAGCGTGTTGACCCCGGGACAGGGCGGAGGAAACACCATATATTTT
CSVLTPGQGGGNTIYF
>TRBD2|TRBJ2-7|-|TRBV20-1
TGCAGTGCTAGAGGCCCTGGGACTAGCGGTAACTACGAGCAGTACTTC
CSARGPGTSGNYEQYF
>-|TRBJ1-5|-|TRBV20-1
TGCAGTGCCACTCAAGACGTACTCCCGAATCAGCCCCAGCATTTT
CSATQDVLPNQPQHF
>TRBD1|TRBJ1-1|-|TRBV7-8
TGTGCCAGCAGCAAACACAGGGGGATGAACACTGAAGCTTTCTTT
CASSKHRGMNTEAFF
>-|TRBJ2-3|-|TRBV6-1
TGTGCCACTCTACGGCCAGGGACAGATACGCAGTATTTT
CATLRPGTDTQYF
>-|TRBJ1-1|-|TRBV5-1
TGCGCCAGCAGCTTGGAAAACAGCGGATTGAACACTGAAGCTTTCTTT
CASSLENSGLNTEAFF
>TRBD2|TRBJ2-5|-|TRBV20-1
TGCAGTGCAACTCCTCCCGGGACTAGCGGGAGGGGGGAGACCCAGTACTTC
CSATPPGTSGRGETQYF
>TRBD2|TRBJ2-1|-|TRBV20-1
TGCAGTGCTAGAGGCCTTCAACCGGGACTAGCGGCCAATGAGCAGTTCTTC
CSARGLQPGLAANEQFF
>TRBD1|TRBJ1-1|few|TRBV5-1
TGCGCCAGCAGCTCGGGACAGGGGACGGGTGAAGCTTTCTTT
CASSSGQGTGEAFF